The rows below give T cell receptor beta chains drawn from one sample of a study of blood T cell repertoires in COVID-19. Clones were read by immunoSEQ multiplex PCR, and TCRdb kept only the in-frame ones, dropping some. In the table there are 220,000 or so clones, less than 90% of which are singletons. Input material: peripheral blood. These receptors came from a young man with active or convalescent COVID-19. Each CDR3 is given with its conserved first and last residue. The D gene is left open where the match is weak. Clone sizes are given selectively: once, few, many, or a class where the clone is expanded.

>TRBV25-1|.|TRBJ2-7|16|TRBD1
TGTGCCAGCAGTGCACCGTACAGGACAGGCCCATACGAGCAGTACTTC
CASSAPYRTGPYEQYF
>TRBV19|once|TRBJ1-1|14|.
TGTGCCAGTAGGAGAGAGGGGGTGAACACTGAAGCTTTCTTT
CASRREGVNTEAFF
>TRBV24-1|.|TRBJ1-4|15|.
TGTGCCACCAGTGACCCCAGGGTAAATAATGAAAAACTGTTTTTT
CATSDPRVNNEKLFF
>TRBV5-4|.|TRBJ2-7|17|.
TGTGCCAGCAGCTTGTCAGGAAGGGCGACTACTTTTGACGAGCAGTACTTC
CASSLSGRATTFDEQYF
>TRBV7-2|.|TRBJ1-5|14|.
TGTGCCAGCAGTCCCGACAGGCCGGGCCAGCCCCAGCATTTT
CASSPDRPGQPQHF
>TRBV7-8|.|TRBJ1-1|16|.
TGTGCCAGCAGCTTAGGGGTAATGGGAGGGCTCGGCGAAGCTTTCTTT
CASSLGVMGGLGEAFF
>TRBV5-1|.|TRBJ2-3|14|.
TGCGCCAGCAGCTTGAGGGGGAGCACAGATACGCAGTATTTT
CASSLRGSTDTQYF
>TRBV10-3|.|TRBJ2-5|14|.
TGTGCCATCAGTGACGTGGGGGCGGGAGAGACCCAGTACTTC
CAISDVGAGETQYF
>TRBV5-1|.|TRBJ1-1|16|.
TGCGCCAGCAGCTTGTACAGGGACGTCTCCCGAACTGAAGCTTTCTTT
CASSLYRDVSRTEAFF
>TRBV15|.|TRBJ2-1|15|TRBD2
TGTGCCACCAGCAGAGGCGGGAGCTCCTACAATGAGCAGTTCTTC
CATSRGGSSYNEQFF
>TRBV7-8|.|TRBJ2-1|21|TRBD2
TGTGCCAGCAGCTTATCAATAGCGGGGGGACTAAAACTTAGCTCCTACAATGAGCAGTTCTTC
CASSLSIAGGLKLSSYNEQFF
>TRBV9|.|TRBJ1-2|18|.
TGTGCCAGCAGCGTAGGGGGACAAGCGGAGGCGGTCCCTAGGGGCTACACCTTC
CASSVGGQAEAVPRGYTF
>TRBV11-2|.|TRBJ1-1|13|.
TGTGCCAGCAGCACGCGAGGGAACACTGAAGCTTTCTTT
CASSTRGNTEAFF
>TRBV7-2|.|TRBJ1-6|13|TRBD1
TGTGCCAGCAGCTCCTACAGGGGAGGACCCCTCCACTTT
CASSSYRGGPLHF
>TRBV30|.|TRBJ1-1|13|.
TGTGCCTGGAGTAAGGGGCGAGAGACTGAAGCTTTCTTT
CAWSKGRETEAFF
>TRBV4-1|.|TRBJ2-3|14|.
TGCGCCAGCAGCCAAGAGGACAGTACAGATACGCAGTATTTT
CASSQEDSTDTQYF
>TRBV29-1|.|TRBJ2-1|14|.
TGCAGCCTCGGCCCGGGATTCAATGGGGATGAGCAGTTCTTC
CSLGPGFNGDEQFF
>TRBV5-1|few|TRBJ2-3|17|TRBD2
TGCGCCAGCAGCTCCCGAGGCGGGGGGATCCTCACAGATACGCAGTATTTT
CASSSRGGGILTDTQYF
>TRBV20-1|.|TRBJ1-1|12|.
TGCAGTGCTAGTCAGGGGTACACTGAAGCTTTCTTT
CSASQGYTEAFF
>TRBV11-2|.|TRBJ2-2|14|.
TGTGCCAGCAGCCTATTAGCGTACACCGGGGAGCTGTTTTTT
CASSLLAYTGELFF
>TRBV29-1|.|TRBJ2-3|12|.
TGCAGCGTTGAGACTAACACAGATACGCAGTATTTT
CSVETNTDTQYF
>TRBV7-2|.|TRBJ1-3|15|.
TGTGCCAGCAGCCCCGGGTCCTCCTCTGGAAACACCATATATTTT
CASSPGSSSGNTIYF
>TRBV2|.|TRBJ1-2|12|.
TGTGCCAGCAGTGACAATAACTATGGCTACACCTTC
CASSDNNYGYTF
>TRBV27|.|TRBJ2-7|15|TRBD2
TGTGCCAGTCGTGAAAGGCTAGCGGGCTTGTGGGAGCAGTACTTC
CASRERLAGLWEQYF
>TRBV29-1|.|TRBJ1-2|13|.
TGCAGCGTTGAAGGGGACAACGGGTTAGGCTACACCTTC
CSVEGDNGLGYTF
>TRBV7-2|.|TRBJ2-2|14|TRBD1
TGTGCCAGCAGCTTAACAGGGGACCCTAAGGAGCTGTTTTTT
CASSLTGDPKELFF
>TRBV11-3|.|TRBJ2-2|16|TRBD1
TGTGCCAGCAGCTCCGGACAGGGCCTGAACACCGGGGAGCTGTTTTTT
CASSSGQGLNTGELFF
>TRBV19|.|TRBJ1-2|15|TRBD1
TGTGCCAGTAGTGGGGGACAGCTTGGTAACTATGGCTACACCTTC
CASSGGQLGNYGYTF
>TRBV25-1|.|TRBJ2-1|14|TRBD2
TGTGCCAGCATGGTCGGGGGAGGGCCAGAAGAGCAGTTCTTC
CASMVGGGPEEQFF
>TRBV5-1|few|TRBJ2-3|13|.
TGCGCCAGCAGCTTCCAGGGTTCAGATACGCAGTATTTT
CASSFQGSDTQYF
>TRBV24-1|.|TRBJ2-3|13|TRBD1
TGTGCCACAAGACAGGGCTTCACAGATACGCAGTATTTT
CATRQGFTDTQYF
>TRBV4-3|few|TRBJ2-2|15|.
TGCGCCAGCAGCACGGACAGAGAGGGTCCCGGGGAGCTGTTTTTT
CASSTDREGPGELFF
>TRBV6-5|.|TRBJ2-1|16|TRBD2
TGTGCCAGCAGTTACCGCGGGGGGAGCTCCTACAATGAGCAGTTCTTC
CASSYRGGSSYNEQFF
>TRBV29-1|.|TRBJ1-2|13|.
TGCAGCGTAACCGGGGGGACCAACTATGGCTACACCTTC
CSVTGGTNYGYTF
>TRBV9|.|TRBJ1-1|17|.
TGTGCCAGCAGCTCCTTACAGGTCGGGACACCAAACACTGAAGCTTTCTTT
CASSSLQVGTPNTEAFF
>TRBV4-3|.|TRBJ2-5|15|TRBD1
TGCGCCAGCAGCCAAGAATCAGGGGGCTCAGAGACCCAGTACTTC
CASSQESGGSETQYF
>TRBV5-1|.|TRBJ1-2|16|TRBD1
TGCGCCAGCAGCCCGGGACAGGGGGCGGGTATACGTGGCTACACCTTC
CASSPGQGAGIRGYTF
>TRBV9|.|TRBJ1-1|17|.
TGTGCCAGCAGCGCCGGTCGGGGGAGATTAATGAACACTGAAGCTTTCTTT
CASSAGRGRLMNTEAFF
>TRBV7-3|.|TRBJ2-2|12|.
TGTGCCAGCAGCCAGGTCACCGGGGAGCTGTTTTTT
CASSQVTGELFF
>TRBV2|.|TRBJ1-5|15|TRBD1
TGTGCCAGCACCCAGGGAGCAGGGGGAGGTCAGCCCCAGCATTTT
CASTQGAGGGQPQHF
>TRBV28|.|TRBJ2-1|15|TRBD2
TGTGCCAGCAGTGTGGGCGGGACTAGGGACAATGAGCAGTTCTTC
CASSVGGTRDNEQFF
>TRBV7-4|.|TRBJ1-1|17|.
TGTGCCCCAGCTAGGACAGAACGCCGTGAAGGGGGTACTGAAGCTTTCTTT
CAPARTERREGGTEAFF
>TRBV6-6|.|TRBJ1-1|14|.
TGTGCCAGCAGAAACAATTGGCGGGACACTGAAGCTTTCTTT
CASRNNWRDTEAFF
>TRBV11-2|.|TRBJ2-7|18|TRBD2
TGTGCCAGCAGCTTTATAGGGGGGACTAGCGGATCCCTGATGGAGCAGTACTTC
CASSFIGGTSGSLMEQYF
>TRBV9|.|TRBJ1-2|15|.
TGTGCCAGCAGCGTAGCCGCGGGGGCGGGATATGGCTACACCTTC
CASSVAAGAGYGYTF
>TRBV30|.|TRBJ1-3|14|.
TGTGCCTGGGGAACAACCATCTCTGGAAACACCATATATTTT
CAWGTTISGNTIYF
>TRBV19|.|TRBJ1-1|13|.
TGTGCCAGTAGGGAACGGGGGAACACTGAAGCTTTCTTT
CASRERGNTEAFF
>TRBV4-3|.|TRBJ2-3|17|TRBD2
TGCGCCAGCAGCCAAGATCCTAGCGGGAGTTCGGGAGATACGCAGTATTTT
CASSQDPSGSSGDTQYF
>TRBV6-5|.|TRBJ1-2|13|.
TGTGCCAGCAGTCCCCGGGACACCTATGGCTACACCTTC
CASSPRDTYGYTF